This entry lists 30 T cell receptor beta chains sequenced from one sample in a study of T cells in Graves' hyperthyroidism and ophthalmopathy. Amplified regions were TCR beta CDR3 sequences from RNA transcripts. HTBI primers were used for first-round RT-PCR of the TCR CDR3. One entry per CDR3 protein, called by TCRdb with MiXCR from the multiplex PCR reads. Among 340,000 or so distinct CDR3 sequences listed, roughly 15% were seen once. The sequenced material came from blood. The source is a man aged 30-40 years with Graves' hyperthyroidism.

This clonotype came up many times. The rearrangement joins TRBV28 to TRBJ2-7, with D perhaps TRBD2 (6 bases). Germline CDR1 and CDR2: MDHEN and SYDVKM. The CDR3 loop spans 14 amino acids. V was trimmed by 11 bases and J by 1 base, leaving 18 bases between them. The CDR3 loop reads CAVGGSGGSYEQYF. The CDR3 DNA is TGTGCCGTAGGAGGGAGTGGGGGGTCCTACGAGCAGTACTTC.

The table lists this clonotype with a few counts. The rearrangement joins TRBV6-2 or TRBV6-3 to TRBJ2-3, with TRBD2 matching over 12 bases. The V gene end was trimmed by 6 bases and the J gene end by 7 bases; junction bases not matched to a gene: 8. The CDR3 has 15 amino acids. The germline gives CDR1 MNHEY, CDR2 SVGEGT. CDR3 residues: CASRPLAGGSHTQYF. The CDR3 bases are TGTGCCAGCAGGCCCCTAGCGGGAGGGTCGCATACGCAGTATTTT.

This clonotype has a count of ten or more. The CDR3 sequence: CASSYSNKGAREQYF. The CDR3 DNA reads TGTGCCAGCAGTTACTCGAATAAAGGGGCTCGGGAGCAGTACTTC. This chain joins TRBV6-6 and TRBJ2-7, with TRBD1 as a possible D gene (5 bases). The germline V gene has CDR1 MNHNY and CDR2 SVGAGI (reference sequence). Trimming took 0 bases from V and 7 from J, leaving 16 bases between them. There are 15 residues in the CDR3.

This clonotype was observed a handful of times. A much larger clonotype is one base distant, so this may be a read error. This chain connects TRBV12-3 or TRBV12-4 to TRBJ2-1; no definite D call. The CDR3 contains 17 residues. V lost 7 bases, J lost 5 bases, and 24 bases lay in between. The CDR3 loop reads CASTKKWASNPHNEQFF. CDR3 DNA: TGTGCCAGCACCAAAAAGTGGGCAAGCAACCCCCACAATGAGCAGTTCTTC.

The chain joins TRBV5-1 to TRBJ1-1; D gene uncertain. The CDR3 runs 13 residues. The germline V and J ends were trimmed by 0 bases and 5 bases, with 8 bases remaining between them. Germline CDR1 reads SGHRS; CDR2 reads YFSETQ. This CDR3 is CASSLAVETEAFF. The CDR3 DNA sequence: TGCGCCAGCAGCTTGGCCGTGGAAACTGAAGCTTTCTTT.

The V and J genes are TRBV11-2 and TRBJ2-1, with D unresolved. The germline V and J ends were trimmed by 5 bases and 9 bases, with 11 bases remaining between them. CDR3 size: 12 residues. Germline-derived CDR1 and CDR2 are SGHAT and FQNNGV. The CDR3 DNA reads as TGTGCCAGCAGCGCGGATTCGGGTGAGCAGTTCTTC. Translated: CASSADSGEQFF.

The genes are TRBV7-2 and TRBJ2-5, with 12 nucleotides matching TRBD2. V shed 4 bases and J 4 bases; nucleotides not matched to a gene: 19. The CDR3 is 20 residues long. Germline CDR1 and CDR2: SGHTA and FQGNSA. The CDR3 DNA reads TGTGCCAGCAGCTCCCTCCTAGCGGGAGGGCCAGAGCGTGTGGGAGAGACCCAGTACTTC. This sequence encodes CASSSLLAGGPERVGETQYF.

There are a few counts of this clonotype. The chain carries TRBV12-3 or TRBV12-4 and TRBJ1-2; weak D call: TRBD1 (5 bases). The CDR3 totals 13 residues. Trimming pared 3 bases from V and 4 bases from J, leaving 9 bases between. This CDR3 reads CASSFEGPYGYTF. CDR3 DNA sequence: TGTGCCAGCAGTTTTGAGGGGCCCTATGGCTACACCTTC.

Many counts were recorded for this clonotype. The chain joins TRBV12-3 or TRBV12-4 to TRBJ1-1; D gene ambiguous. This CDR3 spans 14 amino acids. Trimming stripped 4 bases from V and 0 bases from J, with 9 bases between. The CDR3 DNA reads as TGTGCCAGCAGTTCCTCAACACTGAACACTGAAGCTTTCTTT. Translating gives CASSSSTLNTEAFF.

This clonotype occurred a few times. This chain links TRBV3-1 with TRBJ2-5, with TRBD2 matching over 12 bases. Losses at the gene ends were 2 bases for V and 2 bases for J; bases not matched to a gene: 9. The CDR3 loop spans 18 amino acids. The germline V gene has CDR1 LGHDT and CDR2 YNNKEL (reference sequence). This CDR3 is CASSQMFRLAGEQETQYF. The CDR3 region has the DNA TGTGCCAGCAGCCAAATGTTCCGACTAGCGGGAGAACAAGAGACCCAGTACTTC.

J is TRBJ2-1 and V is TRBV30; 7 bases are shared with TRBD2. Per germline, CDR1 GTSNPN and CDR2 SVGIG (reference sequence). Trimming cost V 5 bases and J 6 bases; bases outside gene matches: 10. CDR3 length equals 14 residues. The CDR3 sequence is CAWEQNAGVNEQFF. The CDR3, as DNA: TGTGCCTGGGAACAAAACGCGGGAGTCAATGAGCAGTTCTTC.

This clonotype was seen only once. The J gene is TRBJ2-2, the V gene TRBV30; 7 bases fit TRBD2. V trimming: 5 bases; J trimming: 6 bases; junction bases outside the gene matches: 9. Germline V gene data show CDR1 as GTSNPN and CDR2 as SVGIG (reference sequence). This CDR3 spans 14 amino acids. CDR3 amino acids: CAWERDYYAGELFF. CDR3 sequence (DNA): TGTGCCTGGGAGCGGGACTATTACGCCGGGGAGCTGTTTTTT.

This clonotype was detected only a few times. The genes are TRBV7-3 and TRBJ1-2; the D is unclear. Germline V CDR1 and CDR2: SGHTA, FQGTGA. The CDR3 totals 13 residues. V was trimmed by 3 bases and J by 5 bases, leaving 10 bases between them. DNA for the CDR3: TGTGCCAGCAGCTTCCCCCTCGGGTATGGCTACACCTTC. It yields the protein CASSFPLGYGYTF.

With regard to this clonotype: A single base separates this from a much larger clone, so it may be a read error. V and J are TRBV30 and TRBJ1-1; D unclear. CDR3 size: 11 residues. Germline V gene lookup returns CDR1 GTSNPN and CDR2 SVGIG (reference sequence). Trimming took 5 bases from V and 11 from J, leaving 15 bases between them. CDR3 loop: CAWADQAEAFF. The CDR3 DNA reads TGTGCCTGGGCGGACCAGGCGGAGGCTTTCTTT.

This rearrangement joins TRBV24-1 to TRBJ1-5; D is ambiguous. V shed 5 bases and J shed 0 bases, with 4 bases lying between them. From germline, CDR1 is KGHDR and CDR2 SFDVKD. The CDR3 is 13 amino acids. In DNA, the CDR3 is TGTGCCACCAGTGCGACTAGCAATCAGCCCCAGCATTTT. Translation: CATSATSNQPQHF.

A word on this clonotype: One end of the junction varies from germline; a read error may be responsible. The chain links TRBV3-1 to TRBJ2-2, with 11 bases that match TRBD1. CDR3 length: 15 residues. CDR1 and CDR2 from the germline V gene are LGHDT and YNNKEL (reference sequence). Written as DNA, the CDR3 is TGTGCCAGCAGCCCCCGGGACAGGGGGTCCGGGGAGCGGTTTTTT. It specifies CASSPRDRGSGERFF. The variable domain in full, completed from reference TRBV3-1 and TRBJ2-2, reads DTAVSQTPKYLVTQMGNDKSIKCEQNLGHDTMYWYKQDSKKFLKIMFSYNNKELIINETVPNRFSPKSPDKAHLNLHINSLELGDSAVYFCASSPRDRGSGERFFGEGSRLTVL.

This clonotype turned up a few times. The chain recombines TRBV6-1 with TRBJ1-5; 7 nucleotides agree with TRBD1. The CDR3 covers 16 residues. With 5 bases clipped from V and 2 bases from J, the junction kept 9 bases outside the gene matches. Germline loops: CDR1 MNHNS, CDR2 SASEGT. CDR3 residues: CASSSKGAFGNQPQHF. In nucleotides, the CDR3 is TGTGCCAGCAGTTCGAAGGGGGCTTTCGGCAATCAGCCCCAGCATTTT.

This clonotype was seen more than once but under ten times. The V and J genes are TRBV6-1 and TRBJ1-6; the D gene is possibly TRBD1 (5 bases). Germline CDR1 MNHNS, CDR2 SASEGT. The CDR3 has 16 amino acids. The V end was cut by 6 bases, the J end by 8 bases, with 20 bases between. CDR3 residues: CASSMVGGRLDSPLHF. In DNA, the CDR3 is TGTGCCAGCAGCATGGTCGGGGGGAGGTTGGATTCACCCCTCCACTTT.

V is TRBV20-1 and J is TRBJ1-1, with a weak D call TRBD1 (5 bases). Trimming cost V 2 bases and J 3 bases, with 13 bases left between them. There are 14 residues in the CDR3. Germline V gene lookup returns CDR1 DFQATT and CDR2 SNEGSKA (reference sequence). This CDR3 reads CSARMAGPDTEAFF. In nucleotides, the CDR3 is TGCAGTGCTAGAATGGCAGGGCCGGACACTGAAGCTTTCTTT.

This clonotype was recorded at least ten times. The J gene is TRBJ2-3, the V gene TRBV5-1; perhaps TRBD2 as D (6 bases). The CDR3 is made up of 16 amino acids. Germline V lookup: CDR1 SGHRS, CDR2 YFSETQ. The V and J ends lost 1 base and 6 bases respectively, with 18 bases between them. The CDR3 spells CASSLNGGVVSDTQYF. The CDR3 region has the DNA TGCGCCAGCAGCTTGAACGGGGGAGTCGTCTCCGATACGCAGTATTTT.

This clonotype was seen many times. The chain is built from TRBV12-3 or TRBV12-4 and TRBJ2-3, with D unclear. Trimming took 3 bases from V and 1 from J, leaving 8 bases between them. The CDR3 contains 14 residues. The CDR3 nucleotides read TGTGCCAGCAGTTTTTGGAGCGGCACAGATACGCAGTATTTT. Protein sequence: CASSFWSGTDTQYF.

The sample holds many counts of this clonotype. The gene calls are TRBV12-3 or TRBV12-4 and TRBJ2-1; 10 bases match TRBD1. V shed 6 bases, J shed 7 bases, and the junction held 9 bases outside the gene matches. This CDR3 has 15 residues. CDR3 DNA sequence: TGTGCCAGCAGACTGGGGACAGGGGTTGGAAATGAGCAGTTCTTC. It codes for CASRLGTGVGNEQFF.

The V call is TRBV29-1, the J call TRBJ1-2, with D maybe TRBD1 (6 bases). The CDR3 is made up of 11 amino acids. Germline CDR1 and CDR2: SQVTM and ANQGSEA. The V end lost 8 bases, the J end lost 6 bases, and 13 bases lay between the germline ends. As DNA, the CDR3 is TGCAGCACCTACTACAGGGATGGCTACACCTTC. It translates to CSTYYRDGYTF.

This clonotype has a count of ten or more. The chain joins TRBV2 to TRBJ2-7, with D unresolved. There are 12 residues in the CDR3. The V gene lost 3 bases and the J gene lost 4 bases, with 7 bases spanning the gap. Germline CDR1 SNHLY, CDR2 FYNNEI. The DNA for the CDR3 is TGTGCCAGCAGTGATATGGGTTACGAGCAGTACTTC. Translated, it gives CASSDMGYEQYF.

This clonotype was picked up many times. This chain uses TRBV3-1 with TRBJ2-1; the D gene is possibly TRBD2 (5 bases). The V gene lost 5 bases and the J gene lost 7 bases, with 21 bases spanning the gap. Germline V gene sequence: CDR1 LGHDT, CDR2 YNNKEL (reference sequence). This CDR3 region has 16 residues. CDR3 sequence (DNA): TGTGCCAGCAGCTCAACGGGGTCTAGTAAAAGGAATGAGCAGTTCTTC. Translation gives CASSSTGSSKRNEQFF.

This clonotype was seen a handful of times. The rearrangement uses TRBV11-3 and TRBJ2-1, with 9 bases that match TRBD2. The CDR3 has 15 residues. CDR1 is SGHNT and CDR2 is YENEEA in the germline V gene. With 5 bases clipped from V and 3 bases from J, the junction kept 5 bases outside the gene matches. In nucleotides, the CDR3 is TGTGCCAGCAGCCCTTTTAGCGGGAGCTACAATGAGCAGTTCTTC. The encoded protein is CASSPFSGSYNEQFF.

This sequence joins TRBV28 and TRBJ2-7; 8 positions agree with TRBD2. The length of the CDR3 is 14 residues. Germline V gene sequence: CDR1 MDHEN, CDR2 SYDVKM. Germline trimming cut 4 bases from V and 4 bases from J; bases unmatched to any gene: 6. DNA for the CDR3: TGTGCCAGCAGTTCTTCCAGCGGGAGATACGAGCAGTACTTC. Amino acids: CASSSSSGRYEQYF.

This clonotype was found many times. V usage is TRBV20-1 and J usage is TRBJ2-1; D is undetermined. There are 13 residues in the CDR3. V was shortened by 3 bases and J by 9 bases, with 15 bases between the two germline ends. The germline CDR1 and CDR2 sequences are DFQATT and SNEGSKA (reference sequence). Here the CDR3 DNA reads TGCAGTGCTAGTGTTCCAGGAAGTGGTGAGCAGTTCTTC. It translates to CSASVPGSGEQFF.

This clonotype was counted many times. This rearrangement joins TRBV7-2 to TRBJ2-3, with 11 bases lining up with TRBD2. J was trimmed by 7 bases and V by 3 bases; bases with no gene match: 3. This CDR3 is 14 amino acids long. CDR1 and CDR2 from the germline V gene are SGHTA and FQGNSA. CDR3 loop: CASSLGTSGNTQYF. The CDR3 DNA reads TGTGCCAGCAGCTTGGGGACTAGCGGAAATACGCAGTATTTT.

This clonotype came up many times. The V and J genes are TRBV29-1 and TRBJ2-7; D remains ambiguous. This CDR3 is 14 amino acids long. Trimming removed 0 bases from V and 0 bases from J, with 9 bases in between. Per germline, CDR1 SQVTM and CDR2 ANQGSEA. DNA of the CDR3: TGCAGCGTTGAAGATCAAGGCCGCTCCTACGAGCAGTACTTC. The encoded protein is CSVEDQGRSYEQYF.